The 13 T cell receptor beta chains presented below share a single source sample, sequenced in a study of cytomegalovirus exposure and HLA in healthy donors. Primers: 60 Vbeta forward and 13 Jbeta reverse. Profiling relied on immunoSEQ multiplex PCR, and the TCRdb table lists in-frame clones only, not all of them. The sample contains around 120,000 clones, roughly 80% of which appear only once. Source material: PBMCs. The origin of the receptors is a man over 45 in good health and CMV-seronegative.

This chain uses TRBV2 with TRBJ2-5, with unresolved D. Trimming left V 7 bases short and J 3 bases short, with 18 bases between. Germline-derived CDR1 and CDR2 are SNHLY and FYNNEI. The CDR3 sequence is 15 residues long. CDR3 sequence reads: CASKPGWASEETQYF. The CDR3 coding sequence is TGTGCCAGCAAACCAGGATGGGCTTCGGAAGAGACCCAGTACTTC.

The chain carries TRBV11-2 and TRBJ2-1; 8 bases are shared with TRBD1. V lost 0 bases, J lost 8 bases, and 6 bases stayed unmatched. Germline lookup yields CDR1 SGHAT and CDR2 FQNNGV. This CDR3 region has 15 residues. In DNA, the CDR3 is TGTGCCAGCAGCTTAGATGGGACAGGAGGGTATGAGCAGTTCTTC. It translates to CASSLDGTGGYEQFF.

The chain joins TRBV4-3 to TRBJ1-2; 8 bases map to TRBD1. Germline V gene sequence: CDR1 LGHNA, CDR2 YSLEER. With 1 base clipped from V and 7 bases from J, the junction kept 8 bases outside the gene matches. CDR3 length: 15 residues. Here the CDR3 DNA reads TGCGCCAGCAGCCAAGTGGACAGGGTAATCGGTGGCTACACCTTC. Its translation is CASSQVDRVIGGYTF.

The chain couples TRBV11-2 to TRBJ2-3; D is unresolved. V gave up 3 bases and J gave up 3 bases, with 4 bases separating them. This CDR3 contains 12 residues. The germline CDR1 and CDR2 sequences are SGHAT and FQNNGV. The CDR3 nucleotides are TGTGCCAGCAGCTTGAGGACAGATACGCAGTATTTT. Translated: CASSLRTDTQYF.

This clone has just a few counts. The chain uses TRBV4-3 and TRBJ2-2; possible D gene TRBD2, 6 bases. The germline V gene encodes CDR1 LGHNA and CDR2 YSLEER. Trimming left V 1 base short and J 6 bases short, with 12 bases between. The CDR3 is 15 amino acids. The CDR3 loop reads CASSQVRGRSGELFF. The DNA for the CDR3 is TGCGCCAGCAGCCAAGTGCGGGGACGGTCCGGGGAGCTGTTTTTT.

The J gene is TRBJ2-7, the V gene TRBV28; 8 bases line up with TRBD2. The CDR3 loop spans 15 amino acids. Germline CDR1 MDHEN, CDR2 SYDVKM. J lost 1 base, V lost 5 bases, and 7 bases had no gene match. The CDR3 loop is CASSPRLALSYEQYF. The DNA of the CDR3 is TGTGCCAGCAGTCCCCGACTAGCGCTGTCCTACGAGCAGTACTTC.

The CDR3 coding sequence is TGTGCCAGTAGTAAAGGGCAGGGCCAGCCCCAGCATTTT. Residues: CASSKGQGQPQHF. The V and J genes are TRBV19 and TRBJ1-5; tentative D call: TRBD1 (5 bases). Trimming shortened V by 4 bases and J by 7 bases, and 11 bases separated the two germline ends. CDR1 and CDR2 (germline): LNHDA, SQIVND (reference sequence). There are 13 residues in the CDR3.

This rearrangement joins TRBV6-5 to TRBJ1-5, with 7 bases that match TRBD1. After removal of 6 bases from V and 3 bases from J, the junction contained 8 bases not matched to a gene. This CDR3 has 15 residues. The germline gives CDR1 MNHEY, CDR2 SVGAGI. The CDR3 nucleotides are TGTGCCAGCAGCCAGACAGGGTTTAACAATCAGCCCCAGCATTTT. Protein: CASSQTGFNNQPQHF.

Only one count was recorded for this clone. V usage is TRBV12-5 and J usage is TRBJ2-3, with D tentatively TRBD2 (5 bases). The CDR3 loop spans 14 amino acids. V was shortened by 1 base and J by 4 bases, with 9 bases between the two germline ends. Germline V gives CDR1 LGHNT, CDR2 FRNRAP. The CDR3 loop is CASGLGTGSDTQYF. As DNA, the CDR3 is TGTGCTAGTGGTTTGGGGACTGGCTCAGATACGCAGTATTTT.

The gene calls are TRBV19 and TRBJ1-5; no definite D call. Trimming took off 1 base at V and 7 bases at J, with 11 bases between the two ends. Germline V gene sequence: CDR1 LNHDA, CDR2 SQIVND (reference sequence). The CDR3 contains 14 residues. In DNA, the CDR3 is TGTGCCAGTAGTATAGGCCAGGCCGGACAGCCCCAGCATTTT. Translated: CASSIGQAGQPQHF.

The chain links TRBV5-5 to TRBJ1-4; the D gene is possibly TRBD1 (6 bases). Trimming shortened V by 3 bases and J by 7 bases, and 13 bases separated the two germline ends. The CDR3 length is 14 residues. Germline V gives CDR1 SGHKS, CDR2 YYEKEE (reference sequence). CDR3 sequence: CASSSAGVIEKLFF. The CDR3 DNA sequence: TGTGCCAGCAGCTCAGCAGGGGTTATTGAAAAACTGTTTTTT.

This clone has only one observation. The chain joins TRBV25-1 to TRBJ1-6; 7 nucleotides agree with TRBD1. CDR3 length equals 16 residues. The germline gives CDR1 MGHDK, CDR2 SYGVNS. V gave up 2 bases and J gave up 8 bases; unmatched junction bases: 9. In DNA form, the CDR3 reads TGTGCCAGCAGTGAAACTGGGACAGCGATCTATTCACCCCTCCACTTT. Its translation is CASSETGTAIYSPLHF.

The chain employs TRBV14 and TRBJ1-2, with 12 nucleotides matching TRBD1. Germline values: CDR1 SGHDN, CDR2 FVKESK. The CDR3 runs to 15 residues. The V segment lost 3 bases and the J segment 4 bases; nucleotides outside the gene matches: 3. For the CDR3, the DNA is TGTGCCAGCAGCCAGGGACAGGGGGCCATCTATGGCTACACCTTC. Amino acid sequence: CASSQGQGAIYGYTF.